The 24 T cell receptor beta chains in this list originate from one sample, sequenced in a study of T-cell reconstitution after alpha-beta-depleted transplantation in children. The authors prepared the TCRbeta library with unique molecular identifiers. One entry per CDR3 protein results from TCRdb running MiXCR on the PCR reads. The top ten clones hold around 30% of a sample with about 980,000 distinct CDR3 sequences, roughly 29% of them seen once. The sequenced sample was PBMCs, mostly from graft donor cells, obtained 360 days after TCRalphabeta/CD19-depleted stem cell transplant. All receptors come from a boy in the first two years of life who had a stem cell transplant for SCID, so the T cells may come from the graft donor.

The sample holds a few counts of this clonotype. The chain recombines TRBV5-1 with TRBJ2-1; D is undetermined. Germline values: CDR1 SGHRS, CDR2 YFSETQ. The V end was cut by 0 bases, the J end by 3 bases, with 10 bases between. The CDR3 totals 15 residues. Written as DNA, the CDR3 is TGCGCCAGCAGCTTGGATTTGGGCTTCTACAATGAGCAGTTCTTC. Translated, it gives CASSLDLGFYNEQFF.

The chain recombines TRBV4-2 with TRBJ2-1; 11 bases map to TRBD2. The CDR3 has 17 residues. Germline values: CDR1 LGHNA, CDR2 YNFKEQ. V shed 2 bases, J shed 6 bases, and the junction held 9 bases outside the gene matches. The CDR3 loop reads CASSQTIAGGPGNEQFF. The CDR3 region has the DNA TGTGCCAGCAGCCAAACGATAGCGGGGGGGCCTGGCAATGAGCAGTTCTTC.

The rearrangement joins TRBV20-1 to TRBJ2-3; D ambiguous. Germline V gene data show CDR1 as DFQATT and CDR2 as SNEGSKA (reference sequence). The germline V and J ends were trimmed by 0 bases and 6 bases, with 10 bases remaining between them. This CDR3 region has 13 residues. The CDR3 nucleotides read TGCAGTGCTAGAGATCCCCCCGGGGATACGCAGTATTTT. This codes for CSARDPPGDTQYF.

The CDR3 region is CSARTGTTNEKLFF. The CDR3 coding sequence is TGCAGTGCTAGGACAGGCACAACTAATGAAAAACTGTTTTTT. The chain recombines TRBV20-1 with TRBJ1-4, with D tentatively TRBD1 (6 bases). V was cut by 3 bases and J by 0 bases, with 8 bases left in between. Germline V gene data show CDR1 as DFQATT and CDR2 as SNEGSKA (reference sequence). The CDR3 is 14 residues long.

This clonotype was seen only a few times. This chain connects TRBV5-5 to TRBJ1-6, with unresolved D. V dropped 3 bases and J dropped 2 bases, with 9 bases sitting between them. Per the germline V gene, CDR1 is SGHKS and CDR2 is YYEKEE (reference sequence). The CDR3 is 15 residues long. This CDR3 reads CASSSPGTYNSPLHF. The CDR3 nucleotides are TGTGCCAGCAGCTCTCCTGGGACCTATAATTCACCCCTCCACTTT.

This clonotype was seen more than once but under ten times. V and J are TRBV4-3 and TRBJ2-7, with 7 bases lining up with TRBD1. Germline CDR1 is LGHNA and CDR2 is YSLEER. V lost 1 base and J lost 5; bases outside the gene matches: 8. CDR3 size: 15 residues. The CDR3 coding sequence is TGCGCCAGCAGCCAAGCGCGACAGGGTCTCAACGAGCAGTACTTC. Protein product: CASSQARQGLNEQYF.

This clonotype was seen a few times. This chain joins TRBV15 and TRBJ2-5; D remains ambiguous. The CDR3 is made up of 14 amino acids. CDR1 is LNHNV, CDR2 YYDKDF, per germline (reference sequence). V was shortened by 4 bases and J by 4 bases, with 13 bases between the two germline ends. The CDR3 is CATSNRPLGETQYF. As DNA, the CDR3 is TGTGCCACCAGCAACAGACCATTGGGAGAGACCCAGTACTTC.

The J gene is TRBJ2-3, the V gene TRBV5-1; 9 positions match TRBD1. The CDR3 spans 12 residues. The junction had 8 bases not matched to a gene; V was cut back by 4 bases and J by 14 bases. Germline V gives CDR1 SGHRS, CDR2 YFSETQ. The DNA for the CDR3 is TGCGCCAGCAGCAGCTCCGGGACAGGGCTGTATTTT. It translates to CASSSSGTGLYF.

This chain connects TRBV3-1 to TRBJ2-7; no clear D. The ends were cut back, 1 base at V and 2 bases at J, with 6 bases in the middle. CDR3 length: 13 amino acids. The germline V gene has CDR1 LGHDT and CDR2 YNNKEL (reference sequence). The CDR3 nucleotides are TGTGCCAGCAGCCAAGTAAACCCCTACGAGCAGTACTTC. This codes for CASSQVNPYEQYF.

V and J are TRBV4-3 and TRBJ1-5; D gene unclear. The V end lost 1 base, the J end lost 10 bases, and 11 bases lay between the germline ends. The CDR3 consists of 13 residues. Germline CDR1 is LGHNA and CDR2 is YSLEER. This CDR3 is CASSQGPFLPQHF. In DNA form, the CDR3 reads TGCGCCAGCAGCCAAGGACCCTTTCTACCCCAGCATTTT.

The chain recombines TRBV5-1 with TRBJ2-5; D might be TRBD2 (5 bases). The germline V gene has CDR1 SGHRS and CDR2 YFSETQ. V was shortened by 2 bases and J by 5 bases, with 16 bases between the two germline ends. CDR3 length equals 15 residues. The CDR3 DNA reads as TGCGCCAGCAGCTTTCTCCATAGCGCCGGGGAGACCCAGTACTTC. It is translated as CASSFLHSAGETQYF.

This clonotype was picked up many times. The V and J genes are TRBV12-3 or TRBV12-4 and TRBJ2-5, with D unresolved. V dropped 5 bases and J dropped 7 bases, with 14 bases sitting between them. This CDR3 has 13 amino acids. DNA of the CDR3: TGTGCCAGCAGTCAGACTCTTATCGGGACCCAGTACTTC. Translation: CASSQTLIGTQYF.

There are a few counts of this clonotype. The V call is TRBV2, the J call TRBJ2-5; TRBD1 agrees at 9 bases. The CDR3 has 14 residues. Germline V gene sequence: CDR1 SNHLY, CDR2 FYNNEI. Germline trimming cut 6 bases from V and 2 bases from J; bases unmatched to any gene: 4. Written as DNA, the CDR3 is TGTGCCAGCAGGAAAGGGACAGGGCAAGAGACCCAGTACTTC. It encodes CASRKGTGQETQYF.

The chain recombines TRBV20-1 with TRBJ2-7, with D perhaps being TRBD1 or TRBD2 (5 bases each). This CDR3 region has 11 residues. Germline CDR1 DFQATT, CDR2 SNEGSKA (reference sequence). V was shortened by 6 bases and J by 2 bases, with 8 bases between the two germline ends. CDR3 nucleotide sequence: TGCAGTGCCCGGGGCGCCTACGAGCAGTACTTC. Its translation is CSARGAYEQYF.

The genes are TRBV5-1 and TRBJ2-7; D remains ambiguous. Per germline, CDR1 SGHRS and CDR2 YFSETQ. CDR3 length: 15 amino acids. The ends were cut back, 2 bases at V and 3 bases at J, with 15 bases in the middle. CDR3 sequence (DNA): TGCGCCAGCAGCTTAACGTACGGGCGAAGCTACGAGCAGTACTTC. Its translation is CASSLTYGRSYEQYF.

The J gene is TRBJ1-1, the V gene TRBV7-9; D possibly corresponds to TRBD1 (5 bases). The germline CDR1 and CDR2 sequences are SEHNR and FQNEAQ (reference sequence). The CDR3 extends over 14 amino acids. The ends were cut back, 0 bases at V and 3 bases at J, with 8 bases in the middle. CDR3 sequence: CASSLARADTEAFF. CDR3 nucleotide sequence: TGTGCCAGCAGCTTAGCCAGGGCGGACACTGAAGCTTTCTTT.

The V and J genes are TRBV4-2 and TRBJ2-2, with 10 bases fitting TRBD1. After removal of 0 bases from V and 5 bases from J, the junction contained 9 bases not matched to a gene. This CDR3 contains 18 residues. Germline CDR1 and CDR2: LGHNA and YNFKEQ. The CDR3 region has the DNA TGTGCCAGCAGCCAAGACCGATGGGGGACAGGGGTTACCGGGGAGCTGTTTTTT. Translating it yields CASSQDRWGTGVTGELFF.

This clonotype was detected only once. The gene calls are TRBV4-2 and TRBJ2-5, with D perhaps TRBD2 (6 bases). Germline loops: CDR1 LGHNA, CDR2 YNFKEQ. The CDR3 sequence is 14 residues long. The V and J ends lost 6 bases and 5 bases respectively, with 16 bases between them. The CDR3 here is CASRSLALRETQYF. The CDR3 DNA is TGTGCCAGCAGGAGTCTAGCGTTGAGGGAGACCCAGTACTTC.

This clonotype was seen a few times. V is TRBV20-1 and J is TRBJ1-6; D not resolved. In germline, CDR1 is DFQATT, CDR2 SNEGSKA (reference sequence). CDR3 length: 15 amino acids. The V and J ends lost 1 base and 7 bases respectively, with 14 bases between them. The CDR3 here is CSARGHLDGNSPLHF. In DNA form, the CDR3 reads TGCAGTGCTAGAGGGCACTTGGACGGGAATTCACCCCTCCACTTT.

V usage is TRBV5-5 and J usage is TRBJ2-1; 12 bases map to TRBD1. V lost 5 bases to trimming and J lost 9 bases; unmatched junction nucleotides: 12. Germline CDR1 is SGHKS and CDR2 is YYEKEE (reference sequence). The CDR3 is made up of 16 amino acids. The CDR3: CASSLWRDRGPGEQFF. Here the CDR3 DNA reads TGTGCCAGCAGTTTGTGGCGGGACAGGGGGCCGGGTGAGCAGTTCTTC.

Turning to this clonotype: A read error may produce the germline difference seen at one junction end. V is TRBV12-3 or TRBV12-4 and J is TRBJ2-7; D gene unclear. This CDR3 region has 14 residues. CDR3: CASSFGPGSNEQYF. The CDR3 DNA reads TGTGCCAGCAGTTTTGGCCCCGGCTCCAACGAGCAGTACTTC.

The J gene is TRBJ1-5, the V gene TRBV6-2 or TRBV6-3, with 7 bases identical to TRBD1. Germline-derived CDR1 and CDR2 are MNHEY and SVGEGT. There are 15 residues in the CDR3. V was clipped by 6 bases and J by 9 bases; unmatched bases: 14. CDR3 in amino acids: CASSHLGTVELPQHF. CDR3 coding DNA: TGTGCCAGCAGCCACCTCGGGACAGTTGAATTGCCCCAGCATTTT.

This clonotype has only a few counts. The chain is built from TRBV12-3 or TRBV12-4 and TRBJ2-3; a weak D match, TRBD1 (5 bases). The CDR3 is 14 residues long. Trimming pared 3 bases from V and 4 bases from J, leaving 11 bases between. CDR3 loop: CASSLWGASDTQYF. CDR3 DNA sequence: TGTGCCAGCAGTTTGTGGGGCGCCTCAGATACGCAGTATTTT.

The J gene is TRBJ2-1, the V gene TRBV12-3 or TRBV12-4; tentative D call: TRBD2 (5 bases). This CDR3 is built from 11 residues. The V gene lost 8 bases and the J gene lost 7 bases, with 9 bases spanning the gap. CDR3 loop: CASLSGNEQFF. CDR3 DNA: TGTGCCAGCCTTTCGGGGAATGAGCAGTTCTTC.